This entry is about one T cell receptor (beta chain). The germline V gene has CDR1 ENHRY and CDR2 SYGVKD. Trimming pared 6 bases from V and 1 base from J, leaving 12 bases between. The CDR3 spans 14 residues. This record belongs to a study of blood T cell repertoires in COVID-19. About the study: Whether acute or convalescent, the COVID-19 samples came from the United States, Italy and Spain.

Per the original data handling: From reference gene primer amplification, estimates of nucleated cell counts were derived. Here immunoSEQ multiplex PCR was the method, and the copy in TCRdb shows in-frame clones only, minus some. V, J and clone size reflect that table, while D and trimming were determined from the DNA. Of about 260,000 clones listed, around 87% are singletons. The TCR was taken from a woman aged 50 to 60 with acute or convalescent COVID-19. The V and J genes are TRBV10-3 and TRBJ1-1; possibly TRBD1 for D (6 bases). Sequenced material: peripheral blood. In DNA, the CDR3 is TGTGCCATCAGGACAGGACGACAGAACACTGAAGCTTTCTTT. It is translated as CAIRTGRQNTEAFF.